This T cell receptor (beta chain) was found in a study of blood T cell repertoires in COVID-19. Study as a whole: From the United States, Italy and Spain came samples of acute and convalescent COVID-19.

Germline-derived CDR1 and CDR2 are SEHNR and FQNEAQ (reference sequence). The CDR3 is made up of 15 amino acids. V lost 1 base, J lost 4 bases, and 13 bases lay in between. Living in 24 US areas, the participants were between roughly 18 and 90 years of age. Clinical history reported by participants formed the basis on which cohorts were assigned. Exposed study participants had met a COVID-19 case within 2 weeks before entry. Libraries were prepared by immunoSEQ multiplex PCR; TCRdb keeps only in-frame clonotypes and omits some of them. The repertoire holds over 200,000 clones, with approximately 88% as singletons.

The receptor was isolated from a woman in her twenties or thirties who had been exposed to COVID-19. The chain joins TRBV7-9 to TRBJ1-2; a possible D gene is TRBD1 (6 bases). Sequencing was done on a sample of PBMCs or T cells enriched from blood (not recorded which). DNA of the CDR3: TGTGCCAGCAGCTTAGTTCCAGGGGCGCGCTATGGCTACACCTTC. Translation gives CASSLVPGARYGYTF. Drawing the rest from reference TRBV7-9 and TRBJ1-2, the complete variable domain is DTGVSQNPRHKITKRGQNVTFRCDPISEHNRLYWYRQTLGQGPEFLTYFQNEAQLEKSRLLSDRFSAERPKGSFSTLEIQRTEQGDSAMYLCASSLVPGARYGYTFGSGTRLTVV.